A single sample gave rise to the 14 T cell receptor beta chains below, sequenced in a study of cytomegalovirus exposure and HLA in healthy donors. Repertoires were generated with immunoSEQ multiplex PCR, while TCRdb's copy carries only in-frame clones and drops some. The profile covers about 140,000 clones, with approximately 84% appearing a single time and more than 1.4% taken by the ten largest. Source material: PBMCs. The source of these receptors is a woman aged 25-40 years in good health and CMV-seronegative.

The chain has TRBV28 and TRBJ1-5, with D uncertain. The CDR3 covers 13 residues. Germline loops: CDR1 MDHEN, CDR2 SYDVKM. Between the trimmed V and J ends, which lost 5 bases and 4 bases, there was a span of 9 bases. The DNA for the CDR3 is TGTGCCAGCAGTCCCTTTCCGAATCAGCCCCAGCATTTT. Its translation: CASSPFPNQPQHF.

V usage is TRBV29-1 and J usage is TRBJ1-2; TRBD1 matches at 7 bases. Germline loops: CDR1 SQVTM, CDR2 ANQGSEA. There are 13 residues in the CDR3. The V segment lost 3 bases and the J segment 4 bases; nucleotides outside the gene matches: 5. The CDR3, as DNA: TGCAGCGTTGACCGACAGGGAACCTATGGCTACACCTTC. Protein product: CSVDRQGTYGYTF.

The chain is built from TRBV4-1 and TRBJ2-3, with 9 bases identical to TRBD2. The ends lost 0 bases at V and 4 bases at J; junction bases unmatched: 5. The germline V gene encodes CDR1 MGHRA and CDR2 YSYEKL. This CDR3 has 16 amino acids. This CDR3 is CASSQDGRGGPDTQYF. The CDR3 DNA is TGCGCCAGCAGCCAAGATGGGCGGGGGGGCCCAGATACGCAGTATTTT.

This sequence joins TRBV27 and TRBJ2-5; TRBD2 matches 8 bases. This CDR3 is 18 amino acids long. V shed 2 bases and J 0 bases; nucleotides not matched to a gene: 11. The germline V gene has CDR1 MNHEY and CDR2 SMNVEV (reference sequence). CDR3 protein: CASSLKGLAGRYQETQYF. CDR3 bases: TGTGCCAGCAGTTTAAAAGGCTTAGCGGGGAGGTACCAAGAGACCCAGTACTTC.

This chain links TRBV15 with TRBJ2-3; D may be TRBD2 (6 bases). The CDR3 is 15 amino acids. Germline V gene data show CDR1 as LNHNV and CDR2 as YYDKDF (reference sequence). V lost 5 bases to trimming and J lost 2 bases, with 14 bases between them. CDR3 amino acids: CATSRGDGYTDTQYF. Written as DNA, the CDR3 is TGTGCCACCAGCCGCGGGGACGGATACACAGATACGCAGTATTTT.

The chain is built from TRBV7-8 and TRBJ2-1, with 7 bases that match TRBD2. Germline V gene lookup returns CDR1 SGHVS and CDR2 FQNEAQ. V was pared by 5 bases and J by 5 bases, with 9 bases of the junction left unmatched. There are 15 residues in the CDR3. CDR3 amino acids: CASSAVAGANNEQFF. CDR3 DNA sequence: TGTGCCAGCAGCGCAGTAGCGGGCGCCAACAATGAGCAGTTCTTC.

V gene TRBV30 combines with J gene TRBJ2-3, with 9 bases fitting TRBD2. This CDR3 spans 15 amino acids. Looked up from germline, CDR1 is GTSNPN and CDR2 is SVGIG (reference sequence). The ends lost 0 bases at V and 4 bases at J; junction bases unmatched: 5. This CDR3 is CAWSVGSGGPDTQYF. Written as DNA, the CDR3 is TGTGCCTGGAGTGTAGGTAGCGGGGGCCCAGATACGCAGTATTTT. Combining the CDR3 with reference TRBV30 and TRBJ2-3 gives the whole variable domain SQTIHQWPATLVQPVGSPLSLECTVEGTSNPNLYWYRQAAGRGLQLLFYSVGIGQISSEVPQNLSASRPQDRQFILSSKKLLLSDSGFYLCAWSVGSGGPDTQYFGPGTRLTVL.

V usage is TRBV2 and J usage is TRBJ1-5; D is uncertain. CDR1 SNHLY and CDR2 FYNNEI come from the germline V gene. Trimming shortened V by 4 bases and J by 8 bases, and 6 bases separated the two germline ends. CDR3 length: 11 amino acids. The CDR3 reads CASSVVEPQHF. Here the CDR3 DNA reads TGTGCCAGCAGTGTGGTAGAGCCCCAGCATTTT. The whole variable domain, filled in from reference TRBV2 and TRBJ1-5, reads EPEVTQTPSHQVTQMGQEVILRCVPISNHLYFYWYRQILGQKVEFLVSFYNNEISEKSEIFDDQFSVERPDGSNFTLKIRSTKLEDSAMYFCASSVVEPQHFGDGTRLSIL.

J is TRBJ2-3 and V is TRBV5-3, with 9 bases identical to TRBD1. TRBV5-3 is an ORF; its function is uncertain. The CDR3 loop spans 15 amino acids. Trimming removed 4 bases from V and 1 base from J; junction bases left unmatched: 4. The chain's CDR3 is CARSDGDRGTDTQYF. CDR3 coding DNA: TGTGCCAGAAGCGACGGGGACAGGGGCACAGATACGCAGTATTTT.

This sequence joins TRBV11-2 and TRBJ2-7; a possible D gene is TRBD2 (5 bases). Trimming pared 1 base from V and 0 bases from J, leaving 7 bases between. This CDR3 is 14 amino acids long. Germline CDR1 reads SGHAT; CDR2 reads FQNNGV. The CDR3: CASSLGRGSYEQYF. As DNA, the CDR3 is TGTGCCAGCAGCTTAGGCCGGGGCTCCTACGAGCAGTACTTC.

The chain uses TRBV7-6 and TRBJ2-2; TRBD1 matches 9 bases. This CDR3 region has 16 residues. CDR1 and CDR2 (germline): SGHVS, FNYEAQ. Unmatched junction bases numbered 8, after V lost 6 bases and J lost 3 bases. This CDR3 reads CASRQTGGGYTGELFF. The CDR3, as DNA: TGTGCCAGCAGGCAGACAGGGGGAGGTTACACCGGGGAGCTGTTTTTT.

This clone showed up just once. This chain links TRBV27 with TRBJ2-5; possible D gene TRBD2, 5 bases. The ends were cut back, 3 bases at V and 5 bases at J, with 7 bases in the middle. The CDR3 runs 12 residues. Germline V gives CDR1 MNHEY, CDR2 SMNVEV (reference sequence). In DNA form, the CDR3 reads TGTGCCAGCAGTTTCCGGGGTGAGACCCAGTACTTC. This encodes CASSFRGETQYF.

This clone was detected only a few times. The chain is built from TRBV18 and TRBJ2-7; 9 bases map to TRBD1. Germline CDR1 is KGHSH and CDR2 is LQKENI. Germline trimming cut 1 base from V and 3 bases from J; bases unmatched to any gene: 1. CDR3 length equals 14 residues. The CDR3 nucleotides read TGTGCCAGCTCACCACGGGGACAGGGCTACGAGCAGTACTTC. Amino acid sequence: CASSPRGQGYEQYF.

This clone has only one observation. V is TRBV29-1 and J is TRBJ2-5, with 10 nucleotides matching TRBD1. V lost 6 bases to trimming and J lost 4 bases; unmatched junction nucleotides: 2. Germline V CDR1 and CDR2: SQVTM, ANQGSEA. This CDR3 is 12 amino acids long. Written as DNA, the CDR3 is TGCAGCGTCGACAGGGGGCTAGAGACCCAGTACTTC. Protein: CSVDRGLETQYF.